This T cell receptor (beta chain) was identified during a study of tumor and adjacent non-tumor tissue in lung cancer. Study background: There were approximately twelve adenocarcinoma, a couple of squamous cell carcinoma and 1 small cell lung cancer cases.

Unmatched junction bases numbered 10, after V lost 6 bases and J lost 3 bases. CDR3 size: 14 residues. Germline lookup yields CDR1 DFQATT and CDR2 SNEGSKA (reference sequence). The template was RNA from unsorted bulk tissue. Remarks on this clonotype: Its cognate antigen is unknown.

Three rounds of nested PCR, following a modified ARM-PCR protocol, produced the TCRbeta library. Each CDR3 protein is one row after TCRdb ran MiXCR on the multiplex PCR reads. Of 65,000 to 90,000 distinct CDR3 sequences in the sample, over 80% were seen once. Study outcomes and limitations: Tumor tissue had significantly higher TCR diversity than normal lung. Tumor repertoires had a smaller top 100 clone share than normal lung.

This chain joins TRBV20-1 and TRBJ2-7, with 8 bases fitting TRBD2. Input material: lung tumor tissue. The receptor's source is a woman in her 50s with non-small cell lung cancer. The CDR3 DNA follows: TGCAGTGCAAGGGGGTCGGGAGGGCGCTACGAGCAGTACTTC. It encodes CSARGSGGRYEQYF.